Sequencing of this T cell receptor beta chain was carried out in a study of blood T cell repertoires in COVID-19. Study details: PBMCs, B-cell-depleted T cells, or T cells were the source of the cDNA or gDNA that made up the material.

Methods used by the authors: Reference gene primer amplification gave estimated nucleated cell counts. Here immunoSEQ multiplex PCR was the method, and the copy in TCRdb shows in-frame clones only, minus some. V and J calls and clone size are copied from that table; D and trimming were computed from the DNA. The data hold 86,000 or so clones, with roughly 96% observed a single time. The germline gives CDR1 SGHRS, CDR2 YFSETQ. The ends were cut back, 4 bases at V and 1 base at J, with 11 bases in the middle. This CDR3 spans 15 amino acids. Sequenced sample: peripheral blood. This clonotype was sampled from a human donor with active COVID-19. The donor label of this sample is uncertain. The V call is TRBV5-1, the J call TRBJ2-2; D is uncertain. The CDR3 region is CASSPNIQNTGELFF. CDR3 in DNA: TGCGCCAGCAGCCCAAACATCCAGAACACCGGGGAGCTGTTTTTT.